This entry features one TCR beta chain sequence. What it binds is unknown. The source of the sample is a study of T cells in localized non-small cell lung cancer. Study-wide findings and caveats: Longer overall survival accompanied higher blood T cell density. Paired adjacent lung recovered a median around 60 of the top 100 tumor clones. Heterogeneity remains possible because sequencing was limited to only one tumor region. The highest T cell clonality was in uninvolved adjacent lung, above tumor.

Data came from immunoSEQ multiplex PCR; TCRdb stores just in-frame clones and leaves some out. The table has 25,000 to 35,000 clones, roughly nine tenths seen once. Germline loops: CDR1 MRHNA, CDR2 SNTAGT. The CDR3 extends over 13 amino acids. V shed 0 bases and J shed 4 bases, with 5 bases lying between them. The V and J genes are TRBV6-4 and TRBJ2-3; D call uncertain. The specimen was PBMCs, collected before any cancer treatment. The clonotype comes from a man between 40 and 69 years old with stage II lung adenocarcinoma. The CDR3, as DNA: TGTGCCAGCAGTGACTCGCCATCAGATACGCAGTATTTT. This gives the protein CASSDSPSDTQYF.